Reported below is one TCR beta chain. There is no known antigen for this receptor. The junction departs from germline at one end; a sequencing error may be responsible. Other nucleotide sequences in the sample specify the same CDR3. TCRbeta CDR3 regions were amplified from genomic DNA using the immunoSEQ Assay, a bias-controlled multiplex PCR. The published analysis was carried out like this. Within the assay, amplification of reference gene primers was used to estimate how many nucleated cells each sample contained. To quantify the absolute abundance of each unique TCRbeta CDR3 rearrangement, sequence reads were collapsed and filtered. Productive Simpson clonality was computed per sample as the square root of Simpson's diversity index over productive rearrangements. The source is immuneACCESS, and TCRdb retained only in-frame sequences with V and J called. Part of the clones is not carried over; for the studies checked, unresolved V genes explain less than half of this, and the remainder is unexplained. V, J and clone size derive from that table, while D and trimming were established from the DNA sequence. The sample includes 100,000 to 150,000 clones, with 84% observed a single time. Under 1.5% of the sample is taken by the ten largest.

The data were obtained in a study of blood T cell repertoires in COVID-19 (dated by TCRdb to 2019 to 2021). Some background on the complete study: Collaborator samples came from the United States, Italy and Spain and covered acute and convalescent phases of COVID-19. The material from the prospective study consisted of cDNA or gDNA derived from T cells, B-cell-depleted T cells, or PBMCs. The dataset comprised deeply sampled blood TCRbeta repertoires from subjects exposed to, actively infected with, or recovered from COVID-19. Samples were obtained from the ongoing ImmuneRACE study (first 160 participants) and from over a thousand subjects provided by 6 global collaborators. Sample metadata almost always included a de-identified subject ID, COVID-19 status, age in years and sex. Where available, HLA class I and class II types were taken from metadata supplied by the sample provider and were not determined by assay-based typing. A freely available public database, intended as a resource for researchers studying the immune response to SARS-CoV-2, is where the repertoires were released.

What the study reported, not specific to this receptor: Clinical and demographic metadata were provided uncurated, with the amount varying by source and participant.

The collaborating institutions used their own protocols to collect whole blood in K2EDTA tubes. For TCRbeta analysis, collaborator samples were shipped as frozen whole blood, as isolated PBMCs, or as DNA extracted from either sample type. The sequence came from a man aged 55 to 70 with acute or convalescent COVID-19. Sequenced input: peripheral blood.

The sequenced DNA: TGTGCCAGTAGCTTATCCCCGACAGGGGGGACTAATGAAAAACTGTTTTTT. Translated, this gives CASSLSPTGGTNEKLFF. This chain is built from TRBV5-6 and TRBJ1-4; 9 central nucleotides agree with TRBD1. For CDR1 and CDR2, the germline V gene lists SGHDT and YYEEEE. The CDR3 covers 17 residues, taking in both the cysteine and the phenylalanine. Only the CDR3 part of the read is kept: 51 bases, read in frame from the first base.